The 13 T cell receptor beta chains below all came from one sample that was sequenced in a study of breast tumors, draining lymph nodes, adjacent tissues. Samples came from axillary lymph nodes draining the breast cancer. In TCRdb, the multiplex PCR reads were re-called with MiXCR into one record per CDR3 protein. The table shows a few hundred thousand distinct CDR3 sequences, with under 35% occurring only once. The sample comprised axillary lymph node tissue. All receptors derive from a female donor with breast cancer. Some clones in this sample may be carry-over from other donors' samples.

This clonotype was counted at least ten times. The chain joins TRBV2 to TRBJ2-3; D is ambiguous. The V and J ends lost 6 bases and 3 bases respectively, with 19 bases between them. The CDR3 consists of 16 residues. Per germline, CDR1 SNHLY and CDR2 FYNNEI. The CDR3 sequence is CASSPVGASPTDTQYF. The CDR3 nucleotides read TGTGCCAGCAGCCCTGTTGGCGCCTCCCCGACAGATACGCAGTATTTT.

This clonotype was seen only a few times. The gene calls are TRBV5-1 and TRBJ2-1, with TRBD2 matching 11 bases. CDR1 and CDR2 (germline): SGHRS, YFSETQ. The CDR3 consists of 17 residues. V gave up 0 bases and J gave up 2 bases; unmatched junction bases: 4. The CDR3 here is CASSLGLAGGAYNEQFF. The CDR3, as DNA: TGCGCCAGCAGCTTGGGGCTAGCGGGAGGCGCCTACAATGAGCAGTTCTTC.

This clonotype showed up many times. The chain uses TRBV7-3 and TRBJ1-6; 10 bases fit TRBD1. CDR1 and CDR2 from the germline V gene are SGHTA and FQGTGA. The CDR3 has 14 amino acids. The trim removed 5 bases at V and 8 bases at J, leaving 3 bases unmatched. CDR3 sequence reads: CASSMTGGYSPLHF. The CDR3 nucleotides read TGTGCCAGCAGCATGACAGGGGGCTATTCACCCCTCCACTTT.

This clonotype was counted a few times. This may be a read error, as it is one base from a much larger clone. The CDR3 DNA reads as TGTGCCATCGAACCGAGGTGGTCACCCCTCCACTTT. It encodes CAIEPRWSPLHF. The chain combines TRBV6-5 with TRBJ1-6; no firm D call. This CDR3 region has 12 residues. CDR1 and CDR2 (germline): MNHEY, SVGAGI. The V and J ends lost 10 bases and 10 bases respectively, with 14 bases between them.

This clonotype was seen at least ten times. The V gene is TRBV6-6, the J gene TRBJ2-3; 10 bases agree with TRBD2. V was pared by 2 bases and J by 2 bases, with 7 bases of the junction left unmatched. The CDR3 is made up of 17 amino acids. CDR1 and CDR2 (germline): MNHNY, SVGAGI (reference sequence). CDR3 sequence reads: CASSYTGLATNTDTQYF. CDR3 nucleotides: TGTGCCAGCAGTTACACGGGACTAGCGACCAACACAGATACGCAGTATTTT.

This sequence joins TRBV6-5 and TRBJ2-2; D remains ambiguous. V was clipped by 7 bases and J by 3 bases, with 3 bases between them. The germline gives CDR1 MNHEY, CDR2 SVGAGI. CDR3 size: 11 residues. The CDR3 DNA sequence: TGTGCCAGCAAGCACACCGGGGAGCTGTTTTTT. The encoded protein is CASKHTGELFF.

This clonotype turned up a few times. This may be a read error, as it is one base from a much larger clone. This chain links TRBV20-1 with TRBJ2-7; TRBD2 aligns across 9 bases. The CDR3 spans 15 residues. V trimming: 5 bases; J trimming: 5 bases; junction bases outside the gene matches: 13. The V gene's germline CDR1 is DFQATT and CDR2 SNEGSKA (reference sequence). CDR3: CSASPLLAGIDEQYF. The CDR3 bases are TGCAGTGCTTCTCCCCTCCTAGCGGGGATAGACGAGCAGTACTTC.

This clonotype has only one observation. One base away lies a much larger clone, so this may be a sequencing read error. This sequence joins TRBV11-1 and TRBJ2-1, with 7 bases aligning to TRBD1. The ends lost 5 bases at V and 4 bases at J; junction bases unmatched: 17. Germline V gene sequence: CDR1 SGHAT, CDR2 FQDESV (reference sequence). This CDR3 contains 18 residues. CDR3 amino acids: CASSPGGQATTLYNEQFF. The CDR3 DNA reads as TGTGCCAGCAGCCCCGGAGGACAGGCGACGACGTTATACAATGAGCAGTTCTTC.

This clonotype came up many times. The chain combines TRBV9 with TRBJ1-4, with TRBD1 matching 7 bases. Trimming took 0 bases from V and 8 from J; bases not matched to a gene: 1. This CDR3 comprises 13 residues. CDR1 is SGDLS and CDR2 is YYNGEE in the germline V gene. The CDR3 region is CASSVEQGEKLFF. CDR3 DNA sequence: TGTGCCAGCAGCGTAGAACAGGGGGAAAAACTGTTTTTT. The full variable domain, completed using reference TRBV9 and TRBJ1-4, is DSGVTQTPKHLITATGQRVTLRCSPRSGDLSVYWYQQSLDQGLQFLIQYYNGEERAKGNILERFSAQQFPDLHSELNLSSLELGDSALYFCASSVEQGEKLFFGSGTQLSVL.

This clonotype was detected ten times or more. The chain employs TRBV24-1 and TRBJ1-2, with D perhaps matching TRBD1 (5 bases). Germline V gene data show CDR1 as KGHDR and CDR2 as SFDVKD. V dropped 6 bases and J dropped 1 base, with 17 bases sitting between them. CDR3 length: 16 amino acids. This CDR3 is CATSRFQGKGNYGYTF. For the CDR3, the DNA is TGTGCCACCAGTCGATTTCAGGGAAAGGGTAACTATGGCTACACCTTC.

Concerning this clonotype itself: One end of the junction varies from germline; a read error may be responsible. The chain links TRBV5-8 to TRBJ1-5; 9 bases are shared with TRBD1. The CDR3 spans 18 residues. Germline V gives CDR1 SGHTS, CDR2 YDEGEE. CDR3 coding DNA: TGCGCCAGCAGAACCGGGAGATTGGGACAGGGAGATTACCAACCCCAGCATTTT. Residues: CASRTGRLGQGDYQPQHF.

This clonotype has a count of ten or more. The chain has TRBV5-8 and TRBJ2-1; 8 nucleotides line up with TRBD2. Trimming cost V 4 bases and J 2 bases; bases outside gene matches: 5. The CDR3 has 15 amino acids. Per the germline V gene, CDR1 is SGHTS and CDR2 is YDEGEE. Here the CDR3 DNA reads TGTGCCAGCAGCGTGCTAGCGGGTGCCTACAATGAGCAGTTCTTC. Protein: CASSVLAGAYNEQFF.

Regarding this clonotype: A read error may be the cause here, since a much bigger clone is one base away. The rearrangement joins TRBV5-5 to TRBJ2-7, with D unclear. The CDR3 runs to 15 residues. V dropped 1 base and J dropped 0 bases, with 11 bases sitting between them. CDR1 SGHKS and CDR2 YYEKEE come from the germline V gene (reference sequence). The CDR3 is CASSLLGLPSYEQYF. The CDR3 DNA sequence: TGTGCCAGCAGCTTGCTCGGGTTACCCTCCTACGAGCAGTACTTC.